The 3 T cell receptor beta chains below come from one sample, sequenced in a study of T cell responses to AZD1222 COVID-19 vaccine. Some clones are missing from TCRdb's copy, which holds only in-frame ones; the method was immunoSEQ multiplex PCR. The sample has more than 120,000 clones, about 92% seen once. The material sequenced was peripheral blood, taken 28 days after the second AZD1222 dose. These receptors all come from an adult who received the AZD1222 COVID-19 vaccine.

This chain joins TRBV7-9 and TRBJ2-1; 9 bases line up with TRBD2. The germline V gene has CDR1 SEHNR and CDR2 FQNEAQ (reference sequence). The J segment lost 6 bases and the V segment lost 7 bases, leaving 16 bases of the junction unmatched. This CDR3 is 17 amino acids long. CDR3 coding DNA: TGTGCCAGCACCTTGAATCCTAGCGGGAAATCGGGCAATGAGCAGTTCTTC. This translates into CASTLNPSGKSGNEQFF.

This chain joins TRBV7-9 and TRBJ2-2; the D gene is possibly TRBD1 (5 bases). Trimming left V 5 bases short and J 1 base short, with 8 bases between. Germline V gene sequence: CDR1 SEHNR, CDR2 FQNEAQ (reference sequence). The CDR3 length is 14 residues. CDR3 sequence (DNA): TGTGCCAGCAGCCTTACAGGGAACACCGGGGAGCTGTTTTTT. It codes for CASSLTGNTGELFF.

This chain connects TRBV18 to TRBJ1-1; 12 bases are a match to TRBD1. The V and J ends lost 3 bases and 5 bases, in that order; junction bases with no gene match: 10. This CDR3 spans 17 amino acids. CDR1 and CDR2 from the germline V gene are KGHSH and LQKENI. In DNA form, the CDR3 reads TGTGCCAGCTCACCTACTGGGACAGGGGGCGTAGGGACTGAAGCTTTCTTT. Protein: CASSPTGTGGVGTEAFF.